A single T cell receptor beta chain is shown here with its context. What it binds is not known. TCRdb keeps only in-frame clones here, not all; method: immunoSEQ multiplex PCR. This table holds tens of thousands of clones, about 88% found once. This CDR3 has 13 residues. Per the germline V gene, CDR1 is MDHEN and CDR2 is SYDVKM. The V and J ends lost 4 bases and 4 bases respectively, with 10 bases between them. The data stem from a study of T cell responses to AZD1222 COVID-19 vaccine. Study findings and constraints: The donor group comprised mostly white British people and more females; the analysis possibly underestimated clonal diversity. Two AZD1222 doses significantly raised spike-specific TCR breadth and depth over controls.

The TCR originated in an adult who received the AZD1222 COVID-19 vaccine. Sequenced material: peripheral blood, taken 28 days after the second AZD1222 dose. This rearrangement joins TRBV28 to TRBJ1-2; tentatively, D is TRBD1 (6 bases). This CDR3 is CASSSRGLYGYTF. The CDR3 coding sequence is TGTGCCAGCAGTTCCAGGGGTCTCTATGGCTACACCTTC.